This entry lists 26 T cell receptor beta chains sequenced from one sample in a study of cytomegalovirus exposure and HLA in healthy donors. Both 60 Vbeta primers and 13 Jbeta primers went into the PCR. The protocol was immunoSEQ multiplex PCR, while the TCRdb copy is restricted to in-frame clones and leaves out a portion. The repertoire consists of about 65,000 clones, with 62% occurring once and the leading ten covering approximately 2.8%. Sequenced input: PBMCs. These receptors were obtained from a man aged 25-40 years in good health and CMV-seronegative.

This clone occurred once. The V call is TRBV7-9, the J call TRBJ1-3; 7 positions agree with TRBD1. Per germline, CDR1 SEHNR and CDR2 FQNEAQ (reference sequence). The CDR3 runs to 14 residues. J was trimmed by 0 bases and V by 10 bases; bases with no gene match: 6. The CDR3 coding sequence is TGTGCCACCACGGGACAGAACTCTGGAAACACCATATATTTT. Translated, it gives CATTGQNSGNTIYF.

Here the CDR3 reads CASSPSGTLNYGYTF. The CDR3 bases are TGCGCCAGCAGCCCCTCCGGGACACTCAACTATGGCTACACCTTC. The chain is built from TRBV4-1 and TRBJ1-2, with D perhaps matching TRBD1 (6 bases). Trimming removed 4 bases from V and 2 bases from J, with 14 bases in between. Germline CDR1 MGHRA, CDR2 YSYEKL. CDR3 length equals 15 residues.

V gene TRBV4-2 combines with J gene TRBJ1-4; weak D call: TRBD1 (6 bases). CDR3 length equals 15 residues. Germline values: CDR1 LGHNA, CDR2 YNFKEQ. V was clipped by 0 bases and J by 7 bases, with 12 bases between them. The CDR3 reads CASSQERGGGEKLFF. The CDR3 region has the DNA TGTGCCAGCAGCCAAGAAAGGGGGGGAGGTGAAAAACTGTTTTTT.

This chain uses TRBV6-5 with TRBJ2-1, with TRBD2 identical over 12 bases. J gave up 4 bases and V 6 bases, and 4 bases lay outside the gene matches. CDR3 length equals 15 residues. Germline-derived CDR1 and CDR2 are MNHEY and SVGAGI. For the CDR3, the DNA is TGTGCCAGCAGCGGAGGGACTAGCGGGTACAATGAGCAGTTCTTC. It codes for CASSGGTSGYNEQFF.

The rearrangement joins TRBV9 to TRBJ1-1, with TRBD1 matching 8 bases. The CDR3 has 15 amino acids. The V and J ends lost 3 bases and 2 bases, in that order; junction bases with no gene match: 6. CDR1 and CDR2 (germline): SGDLS, YYNGEE. This chain's CDR3 is CASSEGGQANTEAFF. The CDR3 bases are TGTGCCAGCAGCGAAGGGGGACAGGCTAACACTGAAGCTTTCTTT.

The chain recombines TRBV5-1 with TRBJ2-2; 9 bases are a match to TRBD1. J was trimmed by 1 base and V by 4 bases; bases with no gene match: 14. This CDR3 is 19 amino acids long. CDR1 is SGHRS and CDR2 is YFSETQ in the germline V gene. The CDR3 spells CASSPLRDRALQNTGELFF. The DNA for the CDR3 is TGCGCCAGCAGCCCCCTCCGGGACAGGGCACTACAGAACACCGGGGAGCTGTTTTTT. The whole variable domain, remainder taken from reference TRBV5-1 and TRBJ2-2, is KAGVTQTPRYLIKTRGQQVTLSCSPISGHRSVSWYQQTPGQGLQFLFEYFSETQRNKGNFPGRFSGRQFSNSRSEMNVSTLELGDSALYLCASSPLRDRALQNTGELFFGEGSRLTVL.

This clone occurred a few times. This chain uses TRBV7-2 with TRBJ2-5; TRBD2 might be the D (6 bases). Germline CDR1 is SGHTA and CDR2 is FQGNSA. CDR3 length: 16 amino acids. V lost 1 base and J 7 bases, leaving 19 bases between the germline ends. In DNA form, the CDR3 reads TGTGCCAGCAGCTTAGACGGCTCTGCGGGAAGGGGGACCCAGTACTTC. Protein sequence: CASSLDGSAGRGTQYF.

The rearrangement uses TRBV30 and TRBJ2-2; TRBD2 matches 7 bases. The germline V gene encodes CDR1 GTSNPN and CDR2 SVGIG (reference sequence). Unmatched junction bases numbered 7, after V lost 5 bases and J lost 7 bases. This CDR3 region has 13 residues. CDR3 in amino acids: CAWLAGGFGELFF. CDR3 sequence (DNA): TGTGCCTGGCTTGCCGGGGGGTTCGGGGAGCTGTTTTTT.

The genes are TRBV18 and TRBJ2-5; D is possibly TRBD2 (5 bases). V was cut by 1 base and J by 1 base, with 7 bases left in between. CDR1 and CDR2 from the germline V gene are KGHSH and LQKENI. The CDR3 sequence is 14 residues long. DNA of the CDR3: TGTGCCAGCTCACCACAAGGACTCCAAGAGACCCAGTACTTC. It yields the protein CASSPQGLQETQYF.

The CDR3 DNA sequence: TGTGCCAGCAGTTTAACAGGGGGCTACGAGCAGTACTTC. It is translated as CASSLTGGYEQYF. The chain uses TRBV27 and TRBJ2-5; 8 positions agree with TRBD1. The tail of the sequence fits TRBJ2-7 better, so the J call may be wrong. Germline V lookup: CDR1 MNHEY, CDR2 SMNVEV (reference sequence). This CDR3 contains 13 residues.

Note on this clone: The junction and the germline gene differ at one end; a read error may be behind it. V is TRBV29-1 and J is TRBJ1-2, with 11 bases lining up with TRBD1. The CDR3 totals 16 residues. Looked up from germline, CDR1 is SQVTM and CDR2 is ANQGSEA. The CDR3 DNA sequence: TGCAGCGTTGAAGCCCCAGGACAGGGGGCGAGGTATGGCCACACCTTC. Its translation: CSVEAPGQGARYGHTF.

The V and J genes are TRBV27 and TRBJ2-1; possibly TRBD1 for D (5 bases). The germline V gene has CDR1 MNHEY and CDR2 SMNVEV (reference sequence). Trimming left V 4 bases short and J 9 bases short, with 10 bases between. This CDR3 region has 12 residues. In nucleotides, the CDR3 is TGTGCCAGCAGTTGGGGCGATGGTGAGCAGTTCTTC. Translating gives CASSWGDGEQFF.

The rearrangement joins TRBV6-5 to TRBJ2-1; TRBD1 is a possible D gene (6 bases). This CDR3 has 15 residues. V lost 2 bases and J 2 bases, leaving 10 bases between the germline ends. Germline assignment: CDR1 MNHEY and CDR2 SVGAGI. The chain's CDR3 is CASSYRQAAYNEQFF. In DNA form, the CDR3 reads TGTGCCAGCAGTTACCGACAGGCAGCCTACAATGAGCAGTTCTTC.

The table lists this clone with a few counts. This CDR3 is CASSSGGRGGELFF. CDR3 nucleotide sequence: TGTGCCAGCAGCTCAGGGGGCCGAGGCGGGGAGCTGTTTTTT. This sequence joins TRBV5-4 and TRBJ2-2, with 8 bases lining up with TRBD1. Trimming removed 3 bases from V and 7 bases from J; junction bases left unmatched: 5. The CDR3 is 14 amino acids. Germline V gene lookup returns CDR1 SGHNT and CDR2 YYREEE (reference sequence).

This sequence joins TRBV7-9 and TRBJ2-7; the match to TRBD1 covers 7 bases. The CDR3 runs 12 residues. V lost 8 bases to trimming and J lost 4 bases; unmatched junction nucleotides: 5. The germline V gene encodes CDR1 SEHNR and CDR2 FQNEAQ (reference sequence). The CDR3 is CASQTGPYEQYF. DNA of the CDR3: TGTGCCAGCCAGACAGGGCCGTACGAGCAGTACTTC.

This clone was recorded a few times. The CDR3 sequence is CASSELGGTRQDTQYF. The CDR3 DNA sequence: TGTGCCAGCAGTGAATTAGGCGGGACCCGGCAGGATACGCAGTATTTT. The chain has TRBV6-1 and TRBJ2-3; perhaps TRBD2 as D (6 bases). V lost 2 bases, J lost 6 bases, and 18 bases lay in between. The CDR3 runs 16 residues. Germline V gene data show CDR1 as MNHNS and CDR2 as SASEGT.

The chain has TRBV5-6 and TRBJ1-1; 8 positions match TRBD1. The CDR3 runs 14 residues. With V trimmed by 3 bases and J by 5 bases, 6 bases remained unmatched. CDR1 is SGHDT, CDR2 YYEEEE, per germline. CDR3 nucleotide sequence: TGTGCCAGCAGCTGGACAGGGCTTGGGACTGAAGCTTTCTTT. This codes for CASSWTGLGTEAFF.

The V call is TRBV6-5, the J call TRBJ2-7; D not resolved. V lost 5 bases and J 4 bases, leaving 18 bases between the germline ends. This CDR3 contains 15 residues. CDR1 is MNHEY, CDR2 SVGAGI, per germline. The CDR3 nucleotides read TGTGCCAGCAGTCCCGATACGTACAACTATTACGAGCAGTACTTC. Translated: CASSPDTYNYYEQYF.

The V and J genes are TRBV4-1 and TRBJ2-7; 10 bases agree with TRBD1. Germline V gene data show CDR1 as MGHRA and CDR2 as YSYEKL. The V segment lost 0 bases and the J segment 6 bases; nucleotides outside the gene matches: 8. This CDR3 region has 16 residues. The CDR3 DNA is TGCGCCAGCAGCCAAGATCAAGGGACAGGGGCCCTCGAGCAGTACTTC. Translated, it gives CASSQDQGTGALEQYF.

The V call is TRBV5-6, the J call TRBJ2-5, with 8 bases matching TRBD2. CDR1 and CDR2 from the germline V gene are SGHDT and YYEEEE. The ends lost 4 bases at V and 3 bases at J; junction bases unmatched: 11. The CDR3 loop spans 16 amino acids. CDR3 DNA: TGTGCCAGCAGCCAACTAGCGGTTGGGGGAAAAGAGACCCAGTACTTC. This codes for CASSQLAVGGKETQYF.

J is TRBJ2-7 and V is TRBV7-8, with TRBD1 identical over 9 bases. Germline trimming cut 5 bases from V and 2 bases from J; bases unmatched to any gene: 4. The CDR3 is 14 amino acids. Looked up from germline, CDR1 is SGHVS and CDR2 is FQNEAQ. CDR3 in DNA: TGTGCCAGCAGCATGGGACAGGGCGCCTACGAGCAGTACTTC. This encodes CASSMGQGAYEQYF.

CDR3 in amino acids: CASSLGTGGFTF. The CDR3 DNA reads as TGTGCCAGCAGCTTGGGGACAGGGGGGTTCACCTTC. The chain combines TRBV5-4 with TRBJ1-2; 10 bases are shared with TRBD1. CDR1 is SGHNT, CDR2 YYREEE, per germline (reference sequence). V lost 0 bases to trimming and J lost 13 bases; unmatched junction nucleotides: 3. The CDR3 is made up of 12 amino acids.

This chain joins TRBV2 and TRBJ1-3; no definite D call. CDR3 size: 13 residues. Trimming pared 1 base from V and 3 bases from J, leaving 4 bases between. Germline lookup yields CDR1 SNHLY and CDR2 FYNNEI. The CDR3 loop reads CASSEGLGNTIYF. As DNA, the CDR3 is TGTGCCAGCAGTGAAGGGCTTGGAAACACCATATATTTT.

The rearrangement links TRBV19 to TRBJ2-7; tentative D call: TRBD2 (6 bases). This CDR3 spans 14 amino acids. The germline gives CDR1 LNHDA, CDR2 SQIVND (reference sequence). Deletions cut 5 bases from V and 2 bases from J, with 13 bases between. In nucleotides, the CDR3 is TGTGCCAGTAGTGGCGGGACTCTCGCCTACGAGCAGTACTTC. Encoded protein: CASSGGTLAYEQYF.

This clone was recorded a few times. The chain carries TRBV7-9 and TRBJ1-4; TRBD1 matches 9 bases. Germline V CDR1 and CDR2: SEHNR, FQNEAQ (reference sequence). This CDR3 comprises 15 residues. The junction had 8 bases not matched to a gene; V was cut back by 5 bases and J by 7 bases. The CDR3 bases are TGTGCCAGCAGCCGACAGGGGGTTGGTAGTGAAAAACTGTTTTTT. Encoded protein: CASSRQGVGSEKLFF.

The rearrangement links TRBV15 to TRBJ2-3; D possibly corresponds to TRBD2 (7 bases). This CDR3 is built from 14 residues. Germline V gene data show CDR1 as LNHNV and CDR2 as YYDKDF (reference sequence). Deletions cut 10 bases from V and 2 bases from J, with 16 bases between. The CDR3 sequence: CASGWGGLTDTQYF. The CDR3 DNA sequence: TGTGCCAGTGGGTGGGGGGGCCTCACAGATACGCAGTATTTT.